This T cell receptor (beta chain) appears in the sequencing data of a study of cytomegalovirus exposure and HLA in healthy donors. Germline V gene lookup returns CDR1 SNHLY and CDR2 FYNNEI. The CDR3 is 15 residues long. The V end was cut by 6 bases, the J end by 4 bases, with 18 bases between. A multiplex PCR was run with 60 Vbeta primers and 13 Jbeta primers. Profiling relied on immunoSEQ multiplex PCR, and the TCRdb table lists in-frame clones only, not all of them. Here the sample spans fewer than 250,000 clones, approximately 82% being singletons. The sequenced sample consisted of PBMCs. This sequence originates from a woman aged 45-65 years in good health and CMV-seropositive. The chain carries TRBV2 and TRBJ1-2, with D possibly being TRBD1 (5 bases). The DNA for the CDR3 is TGTGCCAGCAGATCACAGACACAGGCTGCCTATGGCTACACCTTC. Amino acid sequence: CASRSQTQAAYGYTF.